This T cell receptor beta chain was sequenced during a study of cytomegalovirus exposure and HLA in healthy donors. Overall study context: Earlier, 95 million to 120 million unique TCR beta sequences were recovered from about 170 million T cells by an analysis. Unique TCRs numbering roughly 85 million, obtained from HLA-typed donors, made up an early data release. Study-wide results and caveats: Most subjects' HLA-A and HLA-B alleles were reportedly predicted from TCR beta sequences. The authors later linked a missense DCLRE1C variant to TCR beta V- and J-gene trimming.

V lost 4 bases, J lost 5 bases, and 5 bases stayed unmatched. Looked up from germline, CDR1 is LNHNV and CDR2 is YYDKDF (reference sequence). This CDR3 is built from 14 residues. With regard to this clone: What it binds is unknown.

PCR used 60 Vbeta primers and 13 Jbeta primers. Sequencing used immunoSEQ multiplex PCR; TCRdb keeps in-frame clones, though not all of them. This sample's clone table lists more than 75,000 clones. This TCR was recovered from a man aged 45-60 years in good health and CMV-seropositive. The chain employs TRBV15 and TRBJ1-1, with 9 bases lining up with TRBD1. Sequences were obtained from PBMCs. CDR3 DNA: TGTGCCACCAGCAAACGGGACAGGGTTACTGAAGCTTTCTTT. Protein sequence: CATSKRDRVTEAFF.